Sequencing of this TCR beta chain was carried out in a study of regulatory T cells in long-lasting Graves disease. iRepertoire HTBI primers and Arm-PCR of CDR3 regions built TCR beta libraries. From the multiplex PCR reads, TCRdb called clonotypes with MiXCR, one entry per CDR3 protein. The table lists under 500,000 distinct CDR3 sequences, around 21% of them singletons. The CDR3 runs to 14 residues. Germline CDR1 reads MDHEN; CDR2 reads SYDVKM. V was pared by 3 bases and J by 2 bases, with 8 bases between. Time point specified: persistent/refractory GD, antithyroid drugs over 5 years with positive TRAb. Extracted PBMC RNA gave rise to the TCR library. This clonotype came up many times. As yet, its antigen is unknown. Findings and caveats of the study: Newly diagnosed Graves' patients exceeded persistent ones in TCR diversity.

This clonotype was sampled from a female donor with Graves disease. The rearrangement links TRBV28 to TRBJ1-5, with unresolved D. Sequenced here: peripheral blood mononuclear cells (PBMCs), sampled when the disease was refractory, from a patient treated with antithyroid drugs. The CDR3 loop reads CASSFFGGNQPQHF. The DNA for the CDR3 is TGTGCCAGCAGTTTTTTCGGGGGCAATCAGCCCCAGCATTTT.